The 11 T cell receptor beta chains presented below share a single source sample, sequenced in a study of T cells in localized non-small cell lung cancer. TCRdb's table, derived via immunoSEQ multiplex PCR, lists solely in-frame clones and lacks some. Of 90,000 to 95,000 clones in the sample, roughly 89% were seen once. The material was peripheral blood, obtained before any cancer treatment. The receptor set was obtained from a man aged 40-75 years with stage I squamous cell lung carcinoma.

This clone was counted a single time. The J gene is TRBJ1-3, the V gene TRBV19; D is ambiguous. V was shortened by 6 bases and J by 1 base, with 7 bases between the two germline ends. CDR3 length equals 13 residues. The germline CDR1 and CDR2 sequences are LNHDA and SQIVND (reference sequence). As DNA, the CDR3 is TGTGCCAGTAGGATGGGATCTGGAAACACCATATATTTT. Translated: CASRMGSGNTIYF. Variable domain in full (rest from reference TRBV19 and TRBJ1-3): DGGITQSPKYLFRKEGQNVTLSCEQNLNHDAMYWYRQDPGQGLRLIYYSQIVNDFQKGDIAEGYSVSREKKESFPLTVTSAQKNPTAFYLCASRMGSGNTIYFGEGSWLTVV.

The J gene is TRBJ2-5, the V gene TRBV4-1; possibly TRBD2 for D (5 bases). Germline CDR1 reads MGHRA; CDR2 reads YSYEKL. There are 15 residues in the CDR3. V was clipped by 0 bases and J by 1 base, with 9 bases between them. The CDR3 nucleotides are TGCGCCAGCAGCCAAGACCCTAGCAGCCAAGAGACCCAGTACTTC. Its protein product is CASSQDPSSQETQYF.

This chain joins TRBV7-6 and TRBJ1-2; tentatively, D is TRBD1 (6 bases). Trimming shortened V by 8 bases and J by 8 bases, and 21 bases separated the two germline ends. CDR3 length equals 14 residues. Germline V CDR1 and CDR2: SGHVS, FNYEAQ. CDR3 bases: TGTGCCAGCTCGCCCGATTCCGGCAGGGGCGGCTACACCTTC. Residues: CASSPDSGRGGYTF. The full variable domain, rest sourced from reference TRBV7-6 and TRBJ1-2, is GAGVSQSPRYKVTKRGQDVALRCDPISGHVSLYWYRQALGQGPEFLTYFNYEAQQDKSGLPNDRFSAERPEGSISTLTIQRTEQRDSAMYRCASSPDSGRGGYTFGSGTRLTVV.

The rearrangement joins TRBV6-1 to TRBJ2-5; TRBD1 agrees at 12 bases. The V gene end was trimmed by 3 bases and the J gene end by 4 bases; junction bases not matched to a gene: 3. The CDR3 contains 15 residues. Germline CDR1 reads MNHNS; CDR2 reads SASEGT. CDR3 sequence (DNA): TGTGCCAGCAGTGATGGGGGACAGGGGGCAGAGACCCAGTACTTC. This gives the protein CASSDGGQGAETQYF.

The chain links TRBV6-5 to TRBJ2-3; 7 bases line up with TRBD2. The germline V gene has CDR1 MNHEY and CDR2 SVGAGI. V shed 7 bases and J 1 base; nucleotides not matched to a gene: 5. This CDR3 is 14 amino acids long. The CDR3 reads CASTSSGGTDTQYF. The CDR3 nucleotides are TGTGCCAGCACTTCTAGCGGAGGCACAGATACGCAGTATTTT.

The V gene is TRBV5-1, the J gene TRBJ2-1, with D possibly being TRBD1 or TRBD2 (5 bases each). Trimming shortened V by 3 bases and J by 12 bases, and 22 bases separated the two germline ends. This CDR3 spans 15 amino acids. Germline V gene data show CDR1 as SGHRS and CDR2 as YFSETQ. The CDR3, as DNA: TGCGCCAGCAGCTCTGGGGACGCCCCAACGTATCGGCAGTTCTTC. This sequence encodes CASSSGDAPTYRQFF.

The rearrangement uses TRBV9 and TRBJ1-4, with a weak D call TRBD1 (6 bases). Germline lookup yields CDR1 SGDLS and CDR2 YYNGEE. CDR3 size: 15 residues. V was clipped by 1 base and J by 4 bases, with 11 bases between them. In DNA form, the CDR3 reads TGTGCCAGCAGCGTATCTGGACAGCGTAATGAAAAACTGTTTTTT. Translation gives CASSVSGQRNEKLFF. Full variable domain (missing parts from reference TRBV9 and TRBJ1-4): DSGVTQTPKHLITATGQRVTLRCSPRSGDLSVYWYQQSLDQGLQFLIQYYNGEERAKGNILERFSAQQFPDLHSELNLSSLELGDSALYFCASSVSGQRNEKLFFGSGTQLSVL.

The chain has TRBV5-1 and TRBJ2-3; D is ambiguous. V lost 1 base to trimming and J lost 2 bases, with 8 bases between them. This CDR3 region has 14 residues. CDR1 is SGHRS, CDR2 YFSETQ, per germline. CDR3 sequence reads: CASSLHLPTDTQYF. The CDR3 DNA reads TGCGCCAGCAGCTTGCACCTCCCCACAGATACGCAGTATTTT.

The V gene is TRBV5-6, the J gene TRBJ1-6, with a weak D call TRBD1 (6 bases). Germline CDR1 reads SGHDT; CDR2 reads YYEEEE. Between the trimmed V and J ends, which lost 4 bases and 10 bases, there was a span of 12 bases. The CDR3 runs to 13 residues. As DNA, the CDR3 is TGTGCCAGCAGCAAAACAGGGATCTCACCCCTCCACTTT. It is translated as CASSKTGISPLHF. Combining the CDR3 with reference TRBV5-6 and TRBJ1-6 gives the whole variable domain DAGVTQSPTHLIKTRGQQVTLRCSPKSGHDTVSWYQQALGQGPQFIFQYYEEEERQRGNFPDRFSGHQFPNYSSELNVNALLLGDSALYLCASSKTGISPLHFGNGTRLTVT.

The genes are TRBV6-5 and TRBJ1-1; D might be TRBD1 (6 bases). The germline gives CDR1 MNHEY, CDR2 SVGAGI. The V end was cut by 6 bases, the J end by 7 bases, with 15 bases between. There are 13 residues in the CDR3. This chain's CDR3 is CASRGAPQGEAFF. CDR3 DNA: TGTGCCAGCAGGGGGGCGCCACAAGGTGAAGCTTTCTTT.

The chain links TRBV19 to TRBJ1-3; D ambiguous. Per germline, CDR1 LNHDA and CDR2 SQIVND (reference sequence). The CDR3 runs to 14 residues. Trimming left V 8 bases short and J 0 bases short, with 11 bases between. This CDR3 is CASATSFSGNTIYF. The DNA for the CDR3 is TGTGCCAGTGCAACCTCTTTCTCTGGAAACACCATATATTTT.